The rows below give T cell receptor beta chains drawn from one sample of a study of blood T cell repertoires in COVID-19. Only in-frame clones appear in the TCRdb table, and some are missing; sequencing was by immunoSEQ multiplex PCR. Of 160,000 or so clones in the sample, over 75% were seen once. Input material: peripheral blood. The receptors shown here come from a man in his sixties or seventies with active or convalescent COVID-19. Both conserved end residues are part of each CDR3. D genes are given only for firm matches. Size tells how often a clone was seen (once, few, many) or the class of an expanded clone, and some rows leave it out.

size	V	J	D	CDR3	DNA
.	TRBV14	TRBJ1-2	.	CASSQVYSYGYTF	TGTGCCAGCAGCCAAGTGTACAGCTATGGCTACACCTTC
.	TRBV19	TRBJ2-1	.	CASSIDSSSYNEQFF	TGTGCCAGTAGTATCGACAGTAGCTCCTACAATGAGCAGTTCTTC
.	TRBV29-1	TRBJ2-5	.	CIAGLHQETQYF	TGCATCGCGGGACTTCACCAAGAGACCCAGTACTTC
.	TRBV19	TRBJ2-3	TRBD1	CASSIATGSTDTQYF	TGTGCCAGTAGTATAGCGACAGGGAGCACAGATACGCAGTATTTT
.	TRBV27	TRBJ2-2	.	CASSLFAILGSTGELFF	TGTGCCAGCAGTTTATTTGCCATACTAGGGAGCACCGGGGAGCTGTTTTTT
few	TRBV4-3	TRBJ1-3	TRBD1	CASSRDRSSGNTIYF	TGCGCCAGCAGCCGGGACAGGAGCTCTGGAAACACCATATATTTT
.	TRBV7-9	TRBJ2-3	TRBD2	CASSPRTSGGASDTQYF	TGTGCCAGCAGCCCTCGGACTAGCGGGGGGGCGTCGGATACGCAGTATTTT
.	TRBV2	TRBJ1-1	.	CASRFTQNTEAFF	TGTGCCAGCAGATTCACACAAAACACTGAAGCTTTCTTT
few	TRBV9	TRBJ2-1	TRBD2	CASSVSGGYEQFF	TGTGCCAGCAGCGTCTCGGGGGGGTATGAGCAGTTCTTC
once	TRBV6-6	TRBJ1-1	.	CASSYQAGLGNTEAFF	TGTGCCAGCAGTTACCAGGCAGGGTTGGGGAACACTGAAGCTTTCTTT
.	TRBV7-3	TRBJ1-1	.	CASSRQINTEAFF	TGTGCCAGCAGCCGACAGATAAACACTGAAGCTTTCTTT
.	TRBV2	TRBJ2-7	TRBD2	CAQQRVIAGGEQYF	TGTGCCCAGCAGCGGGTAATAGCGGGAGGAGAGCAGTACTTC
.	TRBV5-1	TRBJ1-2	.	CASSPGSQGYGYTF	TGCGCCAGCAGCCCTGGGAGTCAGGGGTATGGCTACACCTTC
.	TRBV2	TRBJ2-5	TRBD1	CASRTGVQETQYF	TGTGCCAGCAGAACAGGGGTACAAGAGACCCAGTACTTC
.	TRBV9	TRBJ1-2	TRBD1	CASSEGTGGAYGYTF	TGTGCCAGCAGTGAGGGGACAGGGGGCGCCTATGGCTACACCTTC
.	TRBV5-4	TRBJ1-2	.	CASREAGLWNYGYTF	TGTGCCAGCAGAGAAGCAGGGCTATGGAACTATGGCTACACCTTC
.	TRBV7-2	TRBJ2-5	TRBD2	CASSLALAGQETQYF	TGTGCCAGCAGCTTAGCTCTAGCGGGCCAAGAGACCCAGTACTTC
.	TRBV3-1/TRBV3-2	TRBJ1-1	.	CASSQFSGGTEAFF	TGTGCCAGCAGCCAGTTCAGCGGTGGCACTGAAGCTTTCTTT
.	TRBV10-2	TRBJ1-2	TRBD1	CASSEGVTGPNVYGYTF	TGCGCCAGCAGTGAGGGAGTGACAGGGCCGAATGTCTATGGCTACACCTTC
.	TRBV2	TRBJ1-5	TRBD1	CASSSTGVLQPQHF	TGTGCCAGCAGTTCCACAGGGGTCCTTCAGCCCCAGCATTTT
.	TRBV3-1/TRBV3-2	TRBJ2-3	TRBD2	CASSQDQGLASADTQYF	TGTGCCAGCAGCCAAGATCAGGGACTAGCGTCCGCAGATACGCAGTATTTT
few	TRBV5-1	TRBJ2-2	TRBD1	CASSLVQGAPELFF	TGCGCCAGCAGCTTGGTACAGGGGGCGCCGGAGCTGTTTTTT
.	TRBV20-1	TRBJ2-7	TRBD2	CSASNQRGTYEQYF	TGCAGTGCTAGTAACCAGCGGGGAACTTACGAGCAGTACTTC
.	TRBV11-3	TRBJ2-1	.	CASSLAQDNEQFF	TGTGCCAGCAGCTTAGCACAGGACAATGAGCAGTTCTTC
once	TRBV15	TRBJ2-1	TRBD2	CATSRLGRESSYNEQFF	TGTGCCACCAGCAGGTTGGGGCGGGAGAGCTCCTACAATGAGCAGTTCTTC
.	TRBV2	TRBJ2-1	.	CASSEIWDGGQGYPLEQFF	TGTGCCAGCAGTGAAATTTGGGATGGAGGGCAGGGCTACCCACTTGAGCAGTTCTTC
.	TRBV4-2	TRBJ2-3	TRBD1	CASSQIGTGSTDTQYF	TGTGCCAGCAGCCAAATCGGGACAGGGAGCACAGATACGCAGTATTTT
.	TRBV2	TRBJ1-2	.	CASGRDNYLYGYTF	TGTGCCAGCGGACGGGACAATTACCTTTATGGCTACACCTTC
.	TRBV5-1	TRBJ2-3	TRBD2	CASSTLGVAGDTQYF	TGCGCCAGCAGCACCCTCGGGGTAGCGGGAGATACGCAGTATTTT
.	TRBV4-2	TRBJ1-4	.	CASSQDSGITTNEKLFF	TGTGCCAGCAGCCAAGATTCCGGGATTACAACTAATGAAAAACTGTTTTTT
few	TRBV4-1	TRBJ2-3	.	CASSRLLQVDTQYF	TGCGCCAGCAGCCGCCTCCTTCAGGTAGATACGCAGTATTTT